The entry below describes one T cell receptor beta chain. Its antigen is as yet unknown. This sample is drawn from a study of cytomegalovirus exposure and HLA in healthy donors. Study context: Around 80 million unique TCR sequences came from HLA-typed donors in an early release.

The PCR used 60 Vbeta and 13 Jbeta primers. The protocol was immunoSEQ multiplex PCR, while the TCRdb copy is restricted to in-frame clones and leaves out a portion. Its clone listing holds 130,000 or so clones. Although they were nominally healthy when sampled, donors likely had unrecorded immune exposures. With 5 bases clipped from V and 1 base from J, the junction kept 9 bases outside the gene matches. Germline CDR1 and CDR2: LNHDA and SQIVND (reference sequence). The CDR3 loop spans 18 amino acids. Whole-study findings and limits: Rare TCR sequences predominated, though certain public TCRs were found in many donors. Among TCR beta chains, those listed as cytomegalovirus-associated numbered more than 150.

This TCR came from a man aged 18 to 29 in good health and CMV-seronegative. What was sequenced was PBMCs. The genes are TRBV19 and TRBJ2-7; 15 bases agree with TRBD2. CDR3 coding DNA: TGTGCCAGTAGTTCTCGGACTAGCGGGAGGGCCGGGTCCTACGAGCAGTACTTC. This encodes CASSSRTSGRAGSYEQYF.